The present T cell receptor (beta chain) was sequenced within a study of CD8 T cells in ankylosing spondylitis. Findings and caveats of the study: Earlier reports found some motif variants in synovial fluid and blood in reactive arthritis. The authors reported significant enrichment of disease-linked clones in matched ankylosing spondylitis synovial fluid. A TCR beta motif of several highly homologous variants appeared characteristic of ankylosing spondylitis blood.

This clonotype was recorded a few times. What it binds is not known. CDR1 is SGHVS, CDR2 FNYEAQ, per germline. The CDR3 has 16 amino acids. The V end lost 6 bases, the J end lost 4 bases, and 19 bases lay between the germline ends. Via MiXCR, TCRdb re-called the 5' RACE reads, giving one row per CDR3 protein. Of some 800,000 distinct CDR3 sequences listed, about an eighth are singletons. The genes are TRBV7-6 and TRBJ1-3, with D maybe TRBD1 (6 bases). This TCR was sampled from a male donor with ankylosing spondylitis. The sequenced sample was blood, either unsorted or a sorted T cell fraction (not recorded which). The CDR3 spells CASSSPRGGSGNTIYF. CDR3 DNA: TGTGCCAGCAGTTCACCGAGGGGGGGTTCCGGAAACACCATATATTTT.